Shown below are 18 T cell receptor beta chains from a single sample sequenced in a study of CD8 T cells in Susac syndrome. RNA was extracted with the RNeasy kit, and a quantity of roughly 0.5 to 1 ug was reverse transcribed using random hexamers. MiXCR, run by TCRdb on the immunoSEQ multiplex PCR reads, gives a single entry per CDR3 protein. The table records about 20,000 distinct CDR3 sequences, around 92% of them present only once. The sequencing input was CD8+ T cells from PBMCs. Receptors originate from a human donor in good health.

In its sample, this clonotype was seen once. This chain joins TRBV4-3 and TRBJ1-1; possibly TRBD1 for D (5 bases). The V end lost 1 base, the J end lost 0 bases, and 9 bases lay between the germline ends. CDR1 and CDR2 (germline): LGHNA, YSLEER. The CDR3 spans 15 residues. CDR3 loop: CASSQGTGLNTEAFF. Here the CDR3 DNA reads TGCGCCAGCAGCCAAGGTACAGGTCTGAACACTGAAGCTTTCTTT.

Comment on this clonotype: Mismatch with germline at one junction end may stem from a read error. The V call is TRBV7-9, the J call TRBJ2-2; no firm D call. CDR3 length: 14 residues. Germline V gene lookup returns CDR1 SEHNR and CDR2 FQNEAQ (reference sequence). The CDR3 DNA follows: TGTGCCAGCAGTCGCCCGAGGAACCCCGGGGAGCTGTTTTTT. Amino acid sequence: CASSRPRNPGELFF.

The genes are TRBV7-9 and TRBJ2-5; 7 nucleotides match TRBD1. CDR1 and CDR2 from the germline V gene are SEHNR and FQNEAQ (reference sequence). Trimming cost V 6 bases and J 2 bases; bases outside gene matches: 12. This CDR3 has 16 residues. CDR3 sequence reads: CASRPREGALQETQYF. CDR3 sequence (DNA): TGTGCCAGCAGACCACGCGAGGGGGCCCTACAAGAGACCCAGTACTTC.

The chain couples TRBV7-2 to TRBJ2-5; TRBD2 matches at 11 bases. The J segment lost 7 bases and the V segment lost 2 bases, leaving 9 bases of the junction unmatched. Germline V lookup: CDR1 SGHTA, CDR2 FQGNSA. The CDR3 runs 16 residues. Here the CDR3 DNA reads TGTGCCAGCAGCTTAAATAGCGGGGGGGCCACAGGGACCCAGTACTTC. Protein: CASSLNSGGATGTQYF.

J is TRBJ1-6 and V is TRBV12-3 or TRBV12-4; 7 nucleotides line up with TRBD1. The CDR3 has 14 amino acids. V was clipped by 7 bases and J by 5 bases; unmatched bases: 5. The CDR3 bases are TGTGCCAGCACCCCGGACAGGAATAATTCACCCCTCCACTTT. It codes for CASTPDRNNSPLHF.

J is TRBJ2-7 and V is TRBV11-2; 7 bases map to TRBD1. The CDR3 length is 13 residues. V trimming: 5 bases; J trimming: 3 bases; junction bases outside the gene matches: 4. CDR1 is SGHAT, CDR2 FQNNGV, per germline. The CDR3 protein is CASSTGVVYEQYF. The CDR3 region has the DNA TGTGCCAGCAGCACAGGGGTGGTCTACGAGCAGTACTTC.

V is TRBV6-4 and J is TRBJ2-1, with a weak D call TRBD2 (5 bases). The CDR3 consists of 15 residues. Trimming cost V 0 bases and J 3 bases, with 9 bases left between them. The germline V gene has CDR1 MRHNA and CDR2 SNTAGT. The CDR3 bases are TGTGCCAGCAGTGACTCTAGCGAGCTCTACAATGAGCAGTTCTTC. Protein: CASSDSSELYNEQFF.

The gene calls are TRBV6-2 or TRBV6-3 and TRBJ2-7; 7 positions match TRBD1. Germline V gene sequence: CDR1 MNHEY, CDR2 SVGEGT. Unmatched junction bases numbered 13, after V lost 5 bases and J lost 6 bases. CDR3 length: 15 residues. The CDR3 here is CASSPYRDRSGEQYF. CDR3 bases: TGTGCCAGCAGTCCTTACCGGGACAGAAGCGGCGAGCAGTACTTC.

The gene calls are TRBV6-2 or TRBV6-3 and TRBJ2-1; D gene ambiguous. Germline CDR1 is MNHEY and CDR2 is SVGEGT. V was clipped by 2 bases and J by 8 bases, with 4 bases between them. The CDR3 has 11 amino acids. This chain's CDR3 is CASSYMDEQFF. The CDR3 bases are TGTGCCAGCAGTTACATGGATGAGCAGTTCTTC.

The J gene is TRBJ2-2, the V gene TRBV20-1; tentative D call: TRBD2 (5 bases). Trimming left V 1 base short and J 4 bases short, with 22 bases between. CDR3 length equals 18 residues. Germline lookup yields CDR1 DFQATT and CDR2 SNEGSKA (reference sequence). CDR3 region: CSARVRTSPRVTTGELFF. The DNA for the CDR3 is TGCAGTGCTAGAGTTAGGACCTCTCCGAGGGTGACCACCGGGGAGCTGTTTTTT.

The chain joins TRBV6-6 to TRBJ1-5; 7 bases line up with TRBD1. This CDR3 spans 15 amino acids. CDR1 MNHNY and CDR2 SVGAGI come from the germline V gene (reference sequence). Trimming took 4 bases from V and 2 from J; bases not matched to a gene: 5. The CDR3 DNA follows: TGTGCCAGCAGTTCCGACAGGGTTGGCAATCAGCCCCAGCATTTT. It codes for CASSSDRVGNQPQHF.

In this sample, this clonotype turned up a few times. J is TRBJ2-7 and V is TRBV20-1; no definite D call. CDR1 and CDR2 from the germline V gene are DFQATT and SNEGSKA (reference sequence). The CDR3 sequence is 13 residues long. Trimming left V 0 bases short and J 0 bases short, with 6 bases between. The DNA of the CDR3 is TGCAGTGCTAGAGAGGCGAGCTCCTACGAGCAGTACTTC. This translates into CSAREASSYEQYF.

The rearrangement links TRBV6-2 or TRBV6-3 to TRBJ1-1, with 7 nucleotides matching TRBD1. CDR1 is MNHEY, CDR2 SVGEGT, per germline. The CDR3 is 19 residues long. V gave up 2 bases and J gave up 1 base; unmatched junction bases: 16. In DNA form, the CDR3 reads TGTGCCAGCAGTTACGGGCCCCCATATTACAGGGGCGAGAACACTGAAGCTTTCTTT. Protein: CASSYGPPYYRGENTEAFF.

This chain links TRBV7-9 with TRBJ2-7; D unclear. Germline CDR1 and CDR2: SEHNR and FQNEAQ (reference sequence). V lost 1 base and J lost 3, with 10 bases in between. The CDR3 loop spans 14 amino acids. CDR3 residues: CASSLETTYYEQYF. Written as DNA, the CDR3 is TGTGCCAGCAGCTTAGAAACAACCTACTACGAGCAGTACTTC. The whole variable domain, remainder taken from reference TRBV7-9 and TRBJ2-7, is DTGVSQNPRHKITKRGQNVTFRCDPISEHNRLYWYRQTLGQGPEFLTYFQNEAQLEKSRLLSDRFSAERPKGSFSTLEIQRTEQGDSAMYLCASSLETTYYEQYFGPGTRLTVT.

This CDR3 is CASSESGGGYGYTF. For the CDR3, the DNA is TGTGCCAGCAGTGAATCCGGCGGAGGCTATGGCTACACCTTC. This chain connects TRBV25-1 to TRBJ1-2; D is ambiguous. In germline, CDR1 is MGHDK, CDR2 SYGVNS. The CDR3 loop spans 14 amino acids. Trimming removed 1 base at V and 4 bases at J, with 10 bases between.

J is TRBJ2-5 and V is TRBV3-1, with D perhaps assigned TRBD1 or TRBD2 (5 bases each). Trimming stripped 0 bases from V and 2 bases from J, with 16 bases between. This CDR3 is built from 17 residues. Germline V gene data show CDR1 as LGHDT and CDR2 as YNNKEL (reference sequence). CDR3 sequence: CASSQDKWAGSQETQYF. The CDR3 bases are TGTGCCAGCAGCCAAGATAAGTGGGCAGGGAGTCAAGAGACCCAGTACTTC.

V gene TRBV7-6 combines with J gene TRBJ2-3, with D perhaps matching TRBD1 (7 bases). CDR1 and CDR2 from the germline V gene are SGHVS and FNYEAQ. V lost 3 bases to trimming and J lost 2 bases, with 15 bases between them. The CDR3 runs 16 residues. The CDR3 DNA sequence: TGTGCCAGCAGCTTTGGGGGGACAGTCAACACAGATACGCAGTATTTT. Protein sequence: CASSFGGTVNTDTQYF.

CDR3 bases: TGTGCCAGTAGTATTTGGGACTCCAATGAGCAGTTCTTC. Its translation: CASSIWDSNEQFF. The chain carries TRBV19 and TRBJ2-1; D may be TRBD2 (6 bases). Per germline, CDR1 LNHDA and CDR2 SQIVND (reference sequence). This CDR3 contains 13 residues. V dropped 3 bases and J dropped 6 bases, with 9 bases sitting between them.